Shown below are 16 T cell receptor beta chains from a single sample sequenced in a study of control samples from healthy donors and cancer patients. Libraries were prepared by immunoSEQ multiplex PCR; TCRdb keeps only in-frame clonotypes and omits some of them. Of 160,000 or so clones listed, 93% are singletons. Source material: blood. These receptor sequences come from a man aged 45-65 years in good health.

This chain joins TRBV6-1 and TRBJ2-7; 8 bases match TRBD1. The length of the CDR3 is 16 residues. J lost 2 bases, V lost 2 bases, and 8 bases had no gene match. The V gene's germline CDR1 is MNHNS and CDR2 SASEGT. Written as DNA, the CDR3 is TGTGCCAGCAGTGAAAGATCAGGACAGGGCCCCTACGAGCAGTACTTC. Residues: CASSERSGQGPYEQYF.

This chain links TRBV30 with TRBJ2-5; TRBD2 matches 9 bases. The germline CDR1 and CDR2 sequences are GTSNPN and SVGIG (reference sequence). The CDR3 consists of 13 residues. V shed 0 bases and J 6 bases; nucleotides not matched to a gene: 2. The CDR3 DNA sequence: TGTGCCTGGAGTGTCTCTAGCGGGAAGACCCAGTACTTC. Protein product: CAWSVSSGKTQYF.

The chain employs TRBV10-2 and TRBJ1-2; D is possibly TRBD1 (6 bases). V was pared by 8 bases and J by 2 bases, with 18 bases between. The CDR3 runs to 15 residues. CDR1 is WSHSY and CDR2 is SAAADI in the germline V gene. The CDR3, as DNA: TGCGCCAGCCTCCCAAGGCCCGACAGGAACTATGGCTACACCTTC. Its translation: CASLPRPDRNYGYTF.

The rearrangement uses TRBV30 and TRBJ1-4; 10 nucleotides line up with TRBD1. The CDR3 spans 15 residues. The junction had 6 bases not matched to a gene; V was cut back by 0 bases and J by 8 bases. Germline values: CDR1 GTSNPN, CDR2 SVGIG (reference sequence). CDR3 DNA sequence: TGTGCCTGGAGTGTACGGGACAGGGGAAGCGAAAAACTGTTTTTT. Protein sequence: CAWSVRDRGSEKLFF.

The chain has TRBV3-1 (or the pseudogene TRBV3-2) and TRBJ2-7; possible D gene TRBD2, 5 bases. The V gene lost 3 bases and the J gene lost 4 bases, with 10 bases spanning the gap. The CDR3 sequence is 13 residues long. The germline CDR1 and CDR2 sequences are LGHDT and YNNKEL (reference sequence). This chain's CDR3 is CASSQGSVYEQYF. The CDR3 nucleotides are TGTGCCAGCAGCCAGGGGAGCGTATACGAGCAGTACTTC.

V usage is TRBV18 and J usage is TRBJ1-1; tentatively, D is TRBD1 (5 bases). Germline CDR1 reads KGHSH; CDR2 reads LQKENI. There are 14 residues in the CDR3. The V and J ends lost 2 bases and 6 bases respectively, with 13 bases between them. In nucleotides, the CDR3 is TGTGCCAGCTCACCAGGTGGGGACCACTCTGAAGCTTTCTTT. Its translation is CASSPGGDHSEAFF.

The chain carries TRBV9 and TRBJ2-1; D may be TRBD2 (6 bases). V was clipped by 1 base and J by 14 bases, with 19 bases between them. This CDR3 is 14 amino acids long. Germline V gene sequence: CDR1 SGDLS, CDR2 YYNGEE. Written as DNA, the CDR3 is TGTGCCAGCAGCGTATATGAGGGAGGCGCGGCTGAGTTCTTC. Translation gives CASSVYEGGAAEFF.

The V gene is TRBV3-1 (or the pseudogene TRBV3-2), the J gene TRBJ2-7, with a weak D call TRBD2 (5 bases). Trimming removed 1 base at V and 4 bases at J, with 11 bases between. Germline V CDR1 and CDR2: LGHDT, YNNKEL (reference sequence). This CDR3 has 14 residues. The CDR3 region has the DNA TGTGCCAGCAGCCAAGGTCGAGGGCCGTACGAGCAGTACTTC. As protein: CASSQGRGPYEQYF.

This chain connects TRBV19 to TRBJ1-1; D not resolved. Germline V gene data show CDR1 as LNHDA and CDR2 as SQIVND (reference sequence). V lost 5 bases to trimming and J lost 2 bases, with 9 bases between them. CDR3 size: 13 residues. DNA for the CDR3: TGTGCCAGTAGTGCCGCAGTAAACACTGAAGCTTTCTTT. Its protein product is CASSAAVNTEAFF.

In this sample, this clone turned up once. The rearrangement uses TRBV5-4 and TRBJ2-1, with a weak D call TRBD1 (6 bases). CDR3 length: 16 amino acids. V shed 4 bases and J shed 0 bases, with 14 bases lying between them. Germline loops: CDR1 SGHNT, CDR2 YYREEE (reference sequence). The CDR3: CASSPGTSTSYNEQFF. In DNA form, the CDR3 reads TGTGCCAGCAGCCCCGGGACATCGACCTCCTACAATGAGCAGTTCTTC.

The chain links TRBV11-2 to TRBJ2-6; D remains unclear. With 5 bases removed from V and 0 bases from J, the gap between germline ends came to 5 bases. Germline V gene data show CDR1 as SGHAT and CDR2 as FQNNGV. This CDR3 is 14 amino acids long. CDR3 region: CASSRSSGANVLTF. In nucleotides, the CDR3 is TGTGCCAGCAGCCGGAGCTCTGGGGCCAACGTCCTGACTTTC.

The chain carries TRBV28 and TRBJ1-6, with D perhaps matching TRBD1 (5 bases). CDR3 length: 14 residues. The germline V gene has CDR1 MDHEN and CDR2 SYDVKM. V lost 7 bases and J 5 bases, leaving 12 bases between the germline ends. The CDR3 protein is CASTLGRDNSPLHF. CDR3 coding DNA: TGTGCCAGCACCCTGGGACGGGATAATTCACCCCTCCACTTT.

The rearrangement links TRBV29-1 to TRBJ1-1, with 10 nucleotides matching TRBD1. The junction had 4 bases not matched to a gene; V was cut back by 2 bases and J by 10 bases. CDR1 and CDR2 (germline): SQVTM, ANQGSEA. This CDR3 spans 12 amino acids. The CDR3 loop is CSVETTGGRAFF. The CDR3, as DNA: TGCAGCGTTGAAACGACAGGGGGCAGAGCTTTCTTT.

This clone appeared a few times. The rearrangement joins TRBV19 to TRBJ1-5; the match to TRBD1 covers 9 bases. This CDR3 contains 17 residues. V shed 2 bases and J 0 bases; nucleotides not matched to a gene: 5. Germline CDR1 LNHDA, CDR2 SQIVND (reference sequence). As DNA, the CDR3 is TGTGCCAGTAGTATAAGACAGGGGGGCTATAGCAATCAGCCCCAGCATTTT. It translates to CASSIRQGGYSNQPQHF. The full variable domain, in which reference TRBV19 and TRBJ1-5 provide the parts outside the CDR3, is DGGITQSPKYLFRKEGQNVTLSCEQNLNHDAMYWYRQDPGQGLRLIYYSQIVNDFQKGDIAEGYSVSREKKESFPLTVTSAQKNPTAFYLCASSIRQGGYSNQPQHFGDGTRLSIL.

The chain joins TRBV28 to TRBJ1-3; D unclear. V gave up 3 bases and J gave up 7 bases, with 16 bases separating them. This CDR3 is 15 amino acids long. Per the germline V gene, CDR1 is MDHEN and CDR2 is SYDVKM. The DNA for the CDR3 is TGTGCCAGCAGTTTTCCAGACGGAAACTGGAACACCATATATTTT. It translates to CASSFPDGNWNTIYF.

CDR3 amino acids: CASRRDHQPQHF. The DNA of the CDR3 is TGTGCCAGCAGACGGGACCATCAGCCCCAGCATTTT. This chain connects TRBV28 to TRBJ1-5; possibly TRBD1 for D (5 bases). CDR3 size: 12 residues. Trimming took 6 bases from V and 5 from J, leaving 8 bases between them. CDR1 and CDR2 from the germline V gene are MDHEN and SYDVKM.